This TCR beta chain was found in a study of shared clonotypes between healthy human individuals (dated by TCRdb to the early 2020s). A note on the overall study: The cohort comprised a couple of women and three men aged 18 to 49 years. Per donor, leukapheresis produced somewhere between about 0.94 and 8.9 billion PBMCs. To increase sequencing depth and limit assay-specific biases, TCR repertoire library preparation and sequencing were carried out by different laboratories using diverse techniques. The study deeply sequenced blood TCR repertoires of about five healthy adults to estimate repertoire size and the extent of clonotype sharing between individuals. For each donor, CD4 naive and CD4 memory were each given three plates, CD8 naive was given two plates, and CD8 memory was given one plate. Overall study outcomes, separate from this receptor: Pairwise subsampling indicated that sequencing depth was expected to affect the degree of clonotype sharing among donors. Because the study included only a small number of donors, the genetic and exposure-history diversity represented was limited. Naive subsets generally had larger estimated clonotype richness than memory subsets. Sampling was restricted to blood, and TCR repertoires in tissues likely differ from the TCR repertoires found in blood. Even with the large sequencing depth, rarefaction of the sorted-subset datasets indicated that sequencing was incomplete. Roughly 5% of naive CD4, around 3.6% of naive CD8, roughly 2.5% of memory CD4, and around 0.4% of memory CD8 clonotypes were shared across several donors. Higher generation probabilities were observed for clonotypes shared by all four sorted-subset donors than for non-shared clonotypes.

Reading the germline V gene gives CDR1 SGHDT and CDR2 YYEEEE. V is pared back by 4 bases and J by 2 bases, with 16 bases lying between the germline termini. From the cysteine up to the phenylalanine, the CDR3 has a length of 16 residues. Only the CDR3 DNA is retained, 48 bases long and in frame from the first base. Concerning this clone: This clone's antigen is unknown. The input lacks base qualities; no much larger clone sits a single base away.

Using the deep immunoSEQ assay, multiplex PCR amplified TCR CDR3 regions from genomic DNA. For each cell subset, the extracted genomic DNA was distributed evenly across all wells of several immunoSEQ 96-well plates, and each plate served as one replicate. For sorted subsets, around 200 ng genomic DNA, equal to tens of thousands of T cell genomes, was loaded into each replicate PCR. Purified libraries were quantified with a Qubit 3.0 fluorometer, sized on a Bioanalyzer 2100, and re-quantified with the KAPA Library Quantification kit. Every immunoSEQ 96-well plate was sequenced on a separate single-read 150-cycle Illumina NextSeq 550 flow cell. Regarding the original processing steps: Because the immunoSEQ output included only junctional sequences and no quality scores, the filtering could not be the same as the filtering used for full-length reads. To assign V/J genes and CDR3, sequences were annotated using PyIR, a Python wrapper for IgBLAST v1.9, with IMGT germline references. Reads were filtered out if the reads had weak V/J assignments (E-value above 1e-6), no CDR3, stop codons, out-of-frame junctions, or ambiguous translated residues. V3J clonotypes were defined as sequences sharing the same inferred V gene, J gene, and CDR3 amino acid sequence. Percentage overlap between repertoires was computed as shared unique clonotypes divided by the size of the smaller repertoire. RTK rarefaction, the Chao1 estimator, and Recon v2.1 estimates of unobserved clonotypes were used to assess repertoire richness. For all TCRbeta clonotypes obtained by the gDNA method from several donors, generation probabilities were computed with OLGA. Held by TCRdb, this immuneACCESS table contains in-frame sequences only and omits some clones. Under half of the omission traces to an unresolved V gene where checked; the cause of the rest is unknown. V and J calls and clone size are as listed in that table; D and trimming were resolved from the DNA. The sample yields approximately 1.9 million clones; just under 95% were counted once. Clones ranked in the top ten supply about 1.7% of the sample.

CD8 naive samples consisted of CD45RO-negative cells that were positively selected for CCR7, yielding a CD45RA+CCR7+ population without TemRA cells. The donors were healthy, HIV-negative adults with no recently reported acute infections or vaccinations. All donors were Caucasian adults living in Nashville, Tennessee, USA. After blood collection by leukapheresis, PBMCs were isolated using Ficoll-Histopaque density gradient centrifugation and then cryopreserved in the vapor phase of liquid nitrogen. Purity and quantity of every magnetically sorted T cell population were checked by analytical flow cytometry. Genomic DNA was isolated from each sorted fraction and quantified by UV absorbance on a Nanodrop 2000c.

The sequence links TRBV5-6 to TRBJ2-1; the D gene is not confidently resolved. The TCR comes from a man in his late teens or twenties in good health. Some clones in this sample may be carry-over from other donors' samples. Sequencing input: naive CD8+ T cells from PBMCs. The cell subset or site label, as the study defines it: CD45RA+CCR7+. In nucleotide form, the sequence is TGTGCCAGCAGCACCTTCAGCGACCCTCCCTACAATGAGCAGTTCTTC. This is translated as CASSTFSDPPYNEQFF.